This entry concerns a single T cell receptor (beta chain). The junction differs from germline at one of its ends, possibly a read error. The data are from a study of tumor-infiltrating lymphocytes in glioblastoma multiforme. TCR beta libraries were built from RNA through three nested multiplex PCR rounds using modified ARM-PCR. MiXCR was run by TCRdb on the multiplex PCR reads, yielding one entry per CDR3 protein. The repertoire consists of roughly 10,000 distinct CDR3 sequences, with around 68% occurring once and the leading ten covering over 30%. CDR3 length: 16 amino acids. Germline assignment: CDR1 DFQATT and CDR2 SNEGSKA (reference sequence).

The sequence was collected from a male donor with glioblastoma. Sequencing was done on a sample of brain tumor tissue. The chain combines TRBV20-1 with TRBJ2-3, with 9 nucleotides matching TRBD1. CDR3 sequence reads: CSTRDPGQGLEDTQYF. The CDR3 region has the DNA TGCAGTACTAGAGACCCGGGACAGGGCCTAGAAGATACGCAGTATTTT.